This T cell receptor beta chain was recorded in a study of blood T cell repertoires in COVID-19. Across the study: Both acute and convalescent COVID-19 samples were obtained from the United States, Italy and Spain. In each case, the material was cDNA or gDNA derived from T cells, B-cell-depleted T cells, or PBMCs.

As processed by the authors: Reference gene primer amplification in the assay estimated nucleated cell counts. Profiling relied on immunoSEQ multiplex PCR, and the TCRdb table lists in-frame clones only, not all of them. That table supplies the V and J calls and clone size; D and trimming were determined from the DNA. Among around 47,000 clones, around 84% were seen once, and the ten largest hold 35% to 50%. The germline CDR1 and CDR2 sequences are LGHNA and YNFKEQ. Trimming pared 10 bases from V and 0 bases from J, leaving 10 bases between. The length of the CDR3 is 12 residues. The clonotype originates from a human donor in a cohort sampled during active COVID-19. The chain joins TRBV4-2 to TRBJ2-7, with TRBD2 as a possible D gene (6 bases). The specimen sequenced was peripheral blood. The CDR3 nucleotides read TGTGCCACCGGCGGGGACTCCTACGAGCAGTACTTC. This sequence encodes CATGGDSYEQYF.